This is a list of T cell receptor beta chains from one sample in a study of blood T cell repertoires in COVID-19. Here immunoSEQ multiplex PCR was the method, and the copy in TCRdb shows in-frame clones only, minus some. This repertoire shows approximately 170,000 clones, about 86% found once; its top ten account for under 9.5%. Material for sequencing was peripheral blood. The receptors were sampled from a man aged 50 or older with active or convalescent COVID-19. CDR3s include the opening cysteine and the closing phenylalanine or tryptophan. D genes are given only for firm matches. Clone size appears in some rows only: once, few, many, or a class for an expanded clone.

size	D	V	J	DNA	CDR3
once	TRBD2	TRBV24-1	TRBJ2-1	TGTGCCACCAGTGATTTTGGGGTGACTAGCGGGAGCCATAATGAGCAGTTCTTC	CATSDFGVTSGSHNEQFF
-	-	TRBV29-1	TRBJ1-1	TGCAGCGTGGAAGAAGGGGTGGGCACTGAAGCTTTCTTT	CSVEEGVGTEAFF
-	-	TRBV19	TRBJ2-7	TGTGCCAGTAGTATAGGGGAAGCGGGTAGCTACGAGCAGTACTTC	CASSIGEAGSYEQYF
-	TRBD2	TRBV7-3	TRBJ2-5	TGTGCCAGCAGCTCCATAGCGGGGGGCGTCCAAGAGACCCAGTACTTC	CASSSIAGGVQETQYF
-	-	TRBV7-9	TRBJ2-1	TGTGCCAGCAGCCCAACTAGCTACAATGAGCAGTTCTTC	CASSPTSYNEQFF
-	-	TRBV5-1	TRBJ1-1	TGCGCCAGCAGCTTGGATGCGGAAACCCCTTCTGAAGCTTTCTTT	CASSLDAETPSEAFF
-	-	TRBV3-1/TRBV3-2	TRBJ1-1	TGTGCCAGCAGCTCGACATTTATGGGCACTGAAGCTTTCTTT	CASSSTFMGTEAFF
-	TRBD1	TRBV7-6	TRBJ1-1	TGTGCCAGCAGGAGAACACAGGGGCTCACTGAAGCTTTCTTT	CASRRTQGLTEAFF
few	TRBD2	TRBV5-6	TRBJ2-1	TGTGCCAGCAGCCTAGGACTAGCGGGCATGAGTGAGCAGTTCTTC	CASSLGLAGMSEQFF
-	-	TRBV7-2	TRBJ1-5	TGTGCCAGCAGCTTAGCATTGAGCTCAGGACAGCCCCAGCATTTT	CASSLALSSGQPQHF
once	-	TRBV19	TRBJ1-6	TGTGCCAGTAGTATTGGAACGGAGAATTCACCCCTCCACTTT	CASSIGTENSPLHF
-	-	TRBV10-3	TRBJ1-2	TGTGCCATCAGTGATCGGGGGGAAGATGGCTACACCTTC	CAISDRGEDGYTF
-	-	TRBV5-5	TRBJ2-5	TGTGCCAGCAGCCGTCTCGCGGGAGAGACCCAGTACTTC	CASSRLAGETQYF
-	TRBD1	TRBV28	TRBJ1-4	TGTGCCAGCAGTTCTGCGGGGGGTGTGGGGACAGGGAGTGAAAAACTGTTTTTT	CASSSAGGVGTGSEKLFF
-	-	TRBV21-1	TRBJ2-2	TGTGCCAGCAAGTTGCCACCGGGTCTGGAGAACACCGGGGAGCTGTTTTTT	CASKLPPGLENTGELFF
-	-	TRBV12-5	TRBJ2-1	TGTGCTAGTGGTCCTGGTCTAAGCTCCTACAATGAGCAGTTCTTC	CASGPGLSSYNEQFF
-	TRBD1	TRBV6-5	TRBJ2-7	TGTGCCAGCAGACCCCCGGGACAGTCGTCCCACGAGCAGTACTTC	CASRPPGQSSHEQYF
-	TRBD2	TRBV7-3	TRBJ2-3	TGTGCCAGCAGCTTATCTAGCGGGGGGGATACGCAGTATTTT	CASSLSSGGDTQYF
-	TRBD2	TRBV7-2	TRBJ2-5	TGTGCCAGCAGCCTGGGACTAGCGGGGGGCCGTAGGGAGACCCAGTACTTC	CASSLGLAGGRRETQYF
-	TRBD2	TRBV4-2	TRBJ2-5	TGTGCCAGCAGCCAACAGACCGCGGGGGGCGGGGAGACCCAGTACTTC	CASSQQTAGGGETQYF
-	TRBD2	TRBV5-1	TRBJ2-5	TGCGCCAGCAGCCACGAGGAAGCTAGCGGGAAACAGTACTTC	CASSHEEASGKQYF
once	-	TRBV7-9	TRBJ1-6	TGTGCCAGCAGCGTAAACGGGGAAACGGCACCCCTCCACTTT	CASSVNGETAPLHF
-	TRBD2	TRBV5-1	TRBJ2-1	TGCGCCAGCAGCTTGACTAGCGGGAGAGAGAATGAGCAGTTCTTC	CASSLTSGRENEQFF
-	TRBD2	TRBV18	TRBJ2-7	TGTGCCAGCTCAGAGGGGACTAGCGGGGGCCTCTACGAGCAGTACTTC	CASSEGTSGGLYEQYF
-	-	TRBV6-2/TRBV6-3	TRBJ2-7	TGTGCCAGCAGTTTCTTGGACCCGCGGGCCTACGAGCAGTACTTC	CASSFLDPRAYEQYF
-	-	TRBV28	TRBJ2-5	TGTGCCAGCATAGATCCTAGCGCCCAAGAGACCCAGTACTTC	CASIDPSAQETQYF
once	-	TRBV4-1	TRBJ2-2	TGCGCCAGCAGCCCGGGACTGACAGGGTTATTTCCCGGGGAGCTGTTTTTT	CASSPGLTGLFPGELFF
-	-	TRBV27	TRBJ2-7	TGTGCCAGCAGTTTTCGTCAGGGTTCCTACTACTACGAGCAGTACTTC	CASSFRQGSYYYEQYF
-	-	TRBV7-9	TRBJ2-1	TGTGCCAGCAGCCCCCCGGGACTGACAAACAATGAGCAGTTCTTC	CASSPPGLTNNEQFF
-	TRBD1	TRBV3-1/TRBV3-2	TRBJ1-5	TGTGCCAGCAGCCAATCCACAGGGGTAGTGGGCAATCAGCCCCAGCATTTT	CASSQSTGVVGNQPQHF
-	-	TRBV9	TRBJ2-1	TGTGCCAGCAGCGTAGCCGGACAGAGTCCCTACAATGAGCAGTTCTTC	CASSVAGQSPYNEQFF
-	-	TRBV7-2	TRBJ2-7	TGTGCCAGCAGCCCATGGGGGCCTAGCGGTGCCTACGAGCAGTACTTC	CASSPWGPSGAYEQYF
-	-	TRBV18	TRBJ1-4	TGTGCCAGCTCACCAGTCAGGGAAGAAAAACTGTTTTTT	CASSPVREEKLFF
-	-	TRBV5-1	TRBJ1-3	TGCGCCAGCAGCTTGTCGAGCTCTGGAAACACCATATATTTT	CASSLSSSGNTIYF
-	-	TRBV6-1	TRBJ1-5	TGTGCCAGCAGTGAAGCTCTGGGTCGGGAGCCCCAGCATTTT	CASSEALGREPQHF
-	TRBD2	TRBV7-2	TRBJ2-7	TGTGCCAGCAGCTTAGTTTCGGGGGGGTCCTACGAGCAGTACTTC	CASSLVSGGSYEQYF
-	-	TRBV9	TRBJ2-3	TGTGCCAGCAGCGGACCCCGAGGGGGGGGCATCGCAGATACGCAGTATTTT	CASSGPRGGGIADTQYF
-	-	TRBV29-1	TRBJ2-1	TGCAGCGTTGTGAAACCGGGAAATGAGCAGTTCTTC	CSVVKPGNEQFF
-	-	TRBV7-9	TRBJ1-4	TGTGCCAGCACCGAAGTGGACACAGCAACTAATGAAAAACTGTTTTTT	CASTEVDTATNEKLFF
-	-	TRBV25-1	TRBJ2-3	TGTGCCAGCAGTGGACTCTCTTTTGCAGATACGCAGTATTTT	CASSGLSFADTQYF
-	TRBD1	TRBV24-1	TRBJ2-3	TGTGCCACCAGGGGACAGGGGGGGAGCACAGATACGCAGTATTTT	CATRGQGGSTDTQYF
-	TRBD2	TRBV7-6	TRBJ2-5	TGTGCCAGCAGCTTAGAGGGACTAGCGGGAGGGCCCCCAGAGACCCAGTACTTC	CASSLEGLAGGPPETQYF
many	TRBD1	TRBV18	TRBJ1-2	TGTGCCAGCTCACCACCGACAGGGAACTATGGCTACACCTTC	CASSPPTGNYGYTF
-	TRBD1	TRBV10-3	TRBJ2-5	TGTGCCAGCCCGGGACAGGGGGCAACGGAGACCCAGTACTTC	CASPGQGATETQYF
-	-	TRBV6-5	TRBJ2-7	TGTGCCGCAGGAAGAACAGGCGCCTACGAGCAGTACTTC	CAAGRTGAYEQYF
-	TRBD2	TRBV18	TRBJ2-1	TGTGCCAGCTCACCACCGGTGGGAGGGATAGGAGGTTCCTACAATGAGCAGTTCTTC	CASSPPVGGIGGSYNEQFF
once	-	TRBV14	TRBJ1-3	TGTGCCAGCAGCCAAGATAGAAACACCATATATTTT	CASSQDRNTIYF
-	-	TRBV3-1/TRBV3-2	TRBJ1-3	TGTGCCAGCAGCCAAGAAGGGTGGGGGGGTCGGACCTCTGGAAACACCATATATTTT	CASSQEGWGGRTSGNTIYF
once	-	TRBV5-1	TRBJ2-5	TGCGCCAGCAGCTTGGGGGTGGCCCGGGGGGAGACCCAGTACTTC	CASSLGVARGETQYF
-	TRBD1	TRBV19	TRBJ1-1	TGTGCCAGTAGTGACAGGGGGAACGCTGAAGCTTTCTTT	CASSDRGNAEAFF